This TCR beta chain is drawn from a study of T cells after yellow fever vaccination. Overall study: Preparation of the low-cell-number fractions used SMART-Seq v4 Ultra Low Input. Broader study findings: Peak timing came faster in the weaker secondary response, day 5 versus 15. At 95% to 98% for CD4 and 70% to 90% for CD8, most primary-vaccination clones showed up again after the booster.

A universal primer site and UMIs were added as TCR cDNA was made by 5'RACE template switching. TCRdb called the 5' RACE reads again in MiXCR, with one record for every CDR3 protein. The data show a few hundred thousand distinct CDR3 sequences, about 4% seen once. This clonotype appeared a few times. Its antigen remains unidentified. The CDR3 totals 15 residues. Trimming removed 1 base from V and 4 bases from J; junction bases left unmatched: 5. CDR1 LGHNA and CDR2 YSLEER come from the germline V gene. This chain connects TRBV4-3 to TRBJ2-5; 8 nucleotides align to TRBD2. The specimen was PBMCs, collected 5 days after the yellow fever booster vaccination. The sequence came from a man aged 18 to 30 who received the YFV17D yellow fever vaccine. The DNA for the CDR3 is TGCGCCAGCAGCCAAGCCGGCGCGGGGGGAGAGACCCAGTACTTC. It translates to CASSQAGAGGETQYF.